Below, 10 T cell receptor beta chains from the same sample are listed, as sequenced in a study of cytomegalovirus exposure and HLA in healthy donors. PCR amplification relied on 60 Vbeta primers (plus 13 Jbeta primers). Sequenced by immunoSEQ multiplex PCR; TCRdb stores in-frame clones only, minus some. Of 130,000 to 150,000 clones listed, about 70% were seen once; the top ten hold under 4.5%. Sequences were obtained from PBMCs. All receptors come from a man younger than 35 in good health and CMV-seronegative.

Concerning this clone itself: The germline gene is not matched at one end of the junction; a read error may be the cause. V gene TRBV19 combines with J gene TRBJ1-5, with 11 bases identical to TRBD1. This CDR3 contains 13 residues. CDR1 and CDR2 (germline): LNHDA, SQIVND (reference sequence). CDR3 DNA sequence: TGTGCCAGTAGTCCGGTCCCGGGACAGGGGGTGGATTTT. Amino acid sequence: CASSPVPGQGVDF.

CDR3 DNA sequence: TGTGCCAGCAGTGGACAGGGTAGACGGGATGAGCAGTTCTTC. This translates into CASSGQGRRDEQFF. This chain joins TRBV6-1 and TRBJ2-1; 7 bases match TRBD1. CDR3 size: 14 residues. Germline CDR1 and CDR2: MNHNS and SASEGT. Trimming took 4 bases from V and 8 from J; bases not matched to a gene: 8.

The rearrangement uses TRBV6-5 and TRBJ1-1, with a weak D call TRBD1 (5 bases). The germline V and J ends were trimmed by 7 bases and 0 bases, with 15 bases remaining between them. The CDR3 loop spans 15 amino acids. Germline V CDR1 and CDR2: MNHEY, SVGAGI. CDR3 amino acids: CASTDSLPMNTEAFF. The CDR3 DNA reads TGTGCCAGCACCGACAGCCTACCCATGAACACTGAAGCTTTCTTT.

V usage is TRBV27 and J usage is TRBJ2-3, with TRBD1 as a possible D gene (5 bases). V lost 7 bases and J 1 base, leaving 12 bases between the germline ends. The CDR3 totals 14 residues. CDR1 MNHEY and CDR2 SMNVEV come from the germline V gene (reference sequence). The CDR3 nucleotides read TGTGCCAGCACCGGCACAGGTCGCACAGATACGCAGTATTTT. Its translation: CASTGTGRTDTQYF.

J is TRBJ2-7 and V is TRBV10-3; 8 nucleotides line up with TRBD1. CDR1 is ENHRY and CDR2 is SYGVKD in the germline V gene. This CDR3 is built from 15 residues. Trimming removed 3 bases from V and 2 bases from J; junction bases left unmatched: 6. CDR3 amino acids: CAISDPRTGTYEQYF. DNA for the CDR3: TGTGCCATCAGTGATCCCCGGACAGGGACCTACGAGCAGTACTTC.

The chain has TRBV6-1 and TRBJ1-6, with 9 bases aligning to TRBD1. This CDR3 is built from 13 residues. V lost 6 bases to trimming and J lost 12 bases; unmatched junction nucleotides: 6. CDR1 is MNHNS, CDR2 SASEGT, per germline. The CDR3 DNA sequence: TGTGCCAGCAGCGAGACAGGGGGTTTACCCCTCCACTTT. Protein sequence: CASSETGGLPLHF.

This clone was counted between two and nine times. The J gene is TRBJ1-1, the V gene TRBV2, with D unclear. Germline V gives CDR1 SNHLY, CDR2 FYNNEI. The CDR3 runs to 13 residues. Trimming removed 6 bases at V and 0 bases at J, with 8 bases between. Here the CDR3 reads CASSYVMNTEAFF. CDR3 DNA sequence: TGTGCCAGCAGCTACGTTATGAACACTGAAGCTTTCTTT.

The J gene is TRBJ1-1, the V gene TRBV5-1; D is possibly TRBD1 (6 bases). The CDR3 has 16 residues. The germline V and J ends were trimmed by 4 bases and 0 bases, with 16 bases remaining between them. Germline loops: CDR1 SGHRS, CDR2 YFSETQ. The CDR3 DNA reads TGCGCCAGCAGCCCGGAACAGGGTCTCATGAACACTGAAGCTTTCTTT. Translating gives CASSPEQGLMNTEAFF.

This chain joins TRBV4-2 and TRBJ1-1; a possible D gene is TRBD1 (6 bases). Looked up from germline, CDR1 is LGHNA and CDR2 is YNFKEQ. V gave up 0 bases and J gave up 6 bases, with 17 bases separating them. This CDR3 comprises 16 residues. The CDR3 DNA sequence: TGTGCCAGCAGCCAAGATACTCAGGGGAAGAGGGCTGAAGCTTTCTTT. Residues: CASSQDTQGKRAEAFF.

This chain uses TRBV7-9 with TRBJ2-5; TRBD2 aligns across 8 bases. Germline V gene sequence: CDR1 SEHNR, CDR2 FQNEAQ (reference sequence). The V segment lost 7 bases and the J segment 1 base; nucleotides outside the gene matches: 2. The CDR3 is 13 residues long. In DNA form, the CDR3 reads TGTGCCAGCACCACTAGCGGCCAAGAGACCCAGTACTTC. Its protein is CASTTSGQETQYF.